What follows are 22 T cell receptor beta chains derived from one specimen sequenced in a study of shared clonotypes between healthy human individuals. The assay was immunoSEQ multiplex PCR, and TCRdb's table has in-frame clones only and misses some. The sample contains 2 million to 2.5 million clones, roughly 92% of which appear only once. The sequenced sample consisted of naive CD4+ T cells from PBMCs. The subset denotes: CD45RA+ positively selected. The receptors stem from a man between 18 and 29 years old in good health. Some clones in this sample may be carry-over from other donors' samples.

This chain's CDR3 is CASSLRWGGRQETQYF. The CDR3, as DNA: TGTGCCAGCAGTCTACGGTGGGGCGGCCGTCAAGAGACCCAGTACTTC. The chain links TRBV27 to TRBJ2-5; possibly TRBD1 for D (5 bases). With 5 bases removed from V and 2 bases from J, the gap between germline ends came to 18 bases. The germline V gene encodes CDR1 MNHEY and CDR2 SMNVEV (reference sequence). CDR3 length: 16 amino acids.

The chain employs TRBV6-1 and TRBJ2-1, with 10 bases aligning to TRBD1. The ends lost 1 base at V and 3 bases at J; junction bases unmatched: 0. Germline values: CDR1 MNHNS, CDR2 SASEGT. The CDR3 extends over 15 amino acids. Here the CDR3 DNA reads TGTGCCAGCAGTGAAGGGACAGGGGGCTACAATGAGCAGTTCTTC. It specifies CASSEGTGGYNEQFF.

The rearrangement links TRBV19 to TRBJ2-5, with no clear D. Trimming left V 3 bases short and J 3 bases short, with 17 bases between. The CDR3 contains 16 residues. The germline V gene encodes CDR1 LNHDA and CDR2 SQIVND (reference sequence). CDR3 amino acids: CASSIPGMGYKETQYF. CDR3 coding DNA: TGTGCCAGTAGTATTCCTGGGATGGGGTACAAAGAGACCCAGTACTTC.

The chain carries TRBV5-1 and TRBJ1-4, with TRBD1 matching over 7 bases. Germline V CDR1 and CDR2: SGHRS, YFSETQ. V shed 3 bases, J shed 7 bases, and the junction held 6 bases outside the gene matches. There are 14 residues in the CDR3. In nucleotides, the CDR3 is TGCGCCAGCAGCTCAAAGACAGGGAGTGAAAAACTGTTTTTT. Protein product: CASSSKTGSEKLFF.

This clone has just one count. The CDR3: CASRTAGIYEQYF. CDR3 sequence (DNA): TGTGCCAGCCGAACAGCGGGAATATACGAGCAGTACTTC. The rearrangement joins TRBV28 to TRBJ2-7; TRBD2 aligns across 7 bases. Germline V CDR1 and CDR2: MDHEN, SYDVKM. The V and J ends lost 8 bases and 4 bases, in that order; junction bases with no gene match: 8. The CDR3 has 13 amino acids.

CDR3 in amino acids: CASSDSSYEQYF. CDR3 nucleotide sequence: TGTGCCAGCAGTGACAGCTCCTACGAGCAGTACTTC. This sequence joins TRBV6-1 and TRBJ2-7; no reliable D call. Germline V gene lookup returns CDR1 MNHNS and CDR2 SASEGT. Trimming took off 3 bases at V and 0 bases at J, with 3 bases between the two ends. The CDR3 is 12 residues long.

J is TRBJ2-1 and V is TRBV7-3; TRBD1 matches at 7 bases. This CDR3 spans 13 amino acids. V gave up 3 bases and J gave up 4 bases; unmatched junction bases: 0. Germline V lookup: CDR1 SGHTA, CDR2 FQGTGA. In DNA form, the CDR3 reads TGTGCCAGCAGCTTGGGACAGTACAATGAGCAGTTCTTC. Its translation is CASSLGQYNEQFF.

The V gene is TRBV7-9, the J gene TRBJ2-1; D call uncertain. V was pared by 5 bases and J by 0 bases, with 11 bases between. This CDR3 has 15 amino acids. CDR1 and CDR2 (germline): SEHNR, FQNEAQ (reference sequence). The CDR3 spells CASSHRDSSYNEQFF. CDR3 DNA: TGTGCCAGCAGCCATAGAGATAGCTCCTACAATGAGCAGTTCTTC.

This chain connects TRBV6-6 to TRBJ1-3; D unclear. This CDR3 region has 11 residues. V lost 4 bases and J 5 bases, leaving 3 bases between the germline ends. CDR1 is MNHNY, CDR2 SVGAGI, per germline (reference sequence). CDR3 DNA sequence: TGTGCCAGCAGTTCCAGAAACACCATATATTTT. It specifies CASSSRNTIYF.

This chain joins TRBV5-1 and TRBJ2-5, with D perhaps matching TRBD1 or TRBD2 (5 bases each). The CDR3 contains 14 residues. The germline CDR1 and CDR2 sequences are SGHRS and YFSETQ. Trimming removed 4 bases from V and 0 bases from J, with 10 bases in between. In DNA, the CDR3 is TGCGCCAGCAGCCCGGGACCGCACCAAGAGACCCAGTACTTC. As protein: CASSPGPHQETQYF.

The rearrangement joins TRBV4-1 to TRBJ1-5, with 7 bases lining up with TRBD1. J gave up 7 bases and V 1 base, and 7 bases lay outside the gene matches. CDR1 is MGHRA, CDR2 YSYEKL, per germline. This CDR3 is 15 amino acids long. The CDR3 is CASSQGQGHAQPQHF. The CDR3 bases are TGCGCCAGCAGCCAAGGACAGGGTCACGCGCAGCCCCAGCATTTT.

This rearrangement joins TRBV27 to TRBJ2-1; TRBD2 aligns across 13 bases. Per germline, CDR1 MNHEY and CDR2 SMNVEV (reference sequence). Germline trimming cut 11 bases from V and 8 bases from J; bases unmatched to any gene: 6. The CDR3 consists of 13 residues. The CDR3 DNA sequence: TGTGCCGCAAGACTAGCGGGAGGCCATGAGCAGTTCTTC. Translating it yields CAARLAGGHEQFF.

The chain carries TRBV28 and TRBJ1-5, with D unresolved. This CDR3 spans 13 amino acids. Germline V CDR1 and CDR2: MDHEN, SYDVKM. With 7 bases removed from V and 3 bases from J, the gap between germline ends came to 10 bases. CDR3 protein: CASNKRDNQPQHF. CDR3 DNA: TGTGCCAGCAACAAAAGGGACAATCAGCCCCAGCATTTT.

Here the CDR3 reads CASTGASNQPQHF. Here the CDR3 DNA reads TGTGCCAGCACAGGGGCGAGCAATCAGCCCCAGCATTTT. The gene calls are TRBV2 and TRBJ1-5, with D maybe TRBD1 (6 bases). This CDR3 is built from 13 residues. Germline CDR1 SNHLY, CDR2 FYNNEI. The V end was cut by 7 bases, the J end by 1 base, with 8 bases between.

This CDR3 is CASSPEGGTSNQPQHF. Here the CDR3 DNA reads TGTGCCAGCAGCCCGGAAGGAGGTACAAGCAATCAGCCCCAGCATTTT. The gene calls are TRBV9 and TRBJ1-5; D not resolved. The CDR3 consists of 16 residues. From germline, CDR1 is SGDLS and CDR2 YYNGEE. The V end lost 4 bases, the J end lost 1 base, and 15 bases lay between the germline ends. Full variable domain (outside the CDR3, taken from reference TRBV9 and TRBJ1-5): DSGVTQTPKHLITATGQRVTLRCSPRSGDLSVYWYQQSLDQGLQFLIQYYNGEERAKGNILERFSAQQFPDLHSELNLSSLELGDSALYFCASSPEGGTSNQPQHFGDGTRLSIL.

The gene calls are TRBV6-5 and TRBJ2-7; D gene unclear. Germline loops: CDR1 MNHEY, CDR2 SVGAGI. The CDR3 totals 11 residues. Trimming pared 7 bases from V and 3 bases from J, leaving 7 bases between. The CDR3: CASTDNYEQYF. The CDR3, as DNA: TGTGCCAGCACCGACAACTACGAGCAGTACTTC.

This clone was seen once. This sequence joins TRBV7-3 and TRBJ2-2; no reliable D call. With 5 bases removed from V and 0 bases from J, the gap between germline ends came to 13 bases. The CDR3 is made up of 16 amino acids. CDR1 and CDR2 (germline): SGHTA, FQGTGA. CDR3 DNA: TGTGCCAGCAGCCTATCGTTGCTCGCGAACACCGGGGAGCTGTTTTTT. Translated: CASSLSLLANTGELFF.

This clone was recorded once. The genes are TRBV7-2 and TRBJ1-4, with D perhaps matching TRBD1 (5 bases). Germline-derived CDR1 and CDR2 are SGHTA and FQGNSA. The germline V and J ends were trimmed by 5 bases and 10 bases, with 17 bases remaining between them. The CDR3 covers 14 residues. In DNA, the CDR3 is TGTGCCAGCAGCCCCTGGGACCCGGAGGGAAAACTGTTTTTT. It specifies CASSPWDPEGKLFF.

The chain joins TRBV11-2 to TRBJ2-3; TRBD2 might be the D (5 bases). The CDR3 contains 15 residues. V was clipped by 2 bases and J by 1 base, with 10 bases between them. Germline CDR1 and CDR2: SGHAT and FQNNGV. CDR3 in amino acids: CASSLWLAGTDTQYF. CDR3 nucleotide sequence: TGTGCCAGCAGCTTATGGCTAGCAGGCACAGATACGCAGTATTTT.

The rearrangement uses TRBV28 and TRBJ1-1; D may be TRBD1 (6 bases). The length of the CDR3 is 14 residues. Germline V gene sequence: CDR1 MDHEN, CDR2 SYDVKM. V dropped 3 bases and J dropped 7 bases, with 15 bases sitting between them. The CDR3 protein is CASSFLRGGSEAFF. The CDR3, as DNA: TGTGCCAGCAGTTTCCTGCGGGGGGGCAGTGAAGCTTTCTTT. Combining the CDR3 with reference TRBV28 and TRBJ1-1 gives the whole variable domain DVKVTQSSRYLVKRTGEKVFLECVQDMDHENMFWYRQDPGLGLRLIYFSYDVKMKEKGDIPEGYSVSREKKERFSLILESASTNQTSMYLCASSFLRGGSEAFFGQGTRLTVV.

The chain has TRBV29-1 and TRBJ2-3; D is perhaps TRBD2 (6 bases). With 7 bases removed from V and 3 bases from J, the gap between germline ends came to 17 bases. The germline V gene has CDR1 SQVTM and CDR2 ANQGSEA. The CDR3 consists of 14 residues. The CDR3 DNA sequence: TGCAGCGCCTTCGGGGACTGGGGGACAGATACGCAGTATTTT. Translated, it gives CSAFGDWGTDTQYF.

The V gene is TRBV2, the J gene TRBJ2-3; D might be TRBD2 (5 bases). V was shortened by 8 bases and J by 1 base, with 19 bases between the two germline ends. Germline loops: CDR1 SNHLY, CDR2 FYNNEI. The CDR3 has 16 residues. This chain's CDR3 is CASPLASAAGTDTQYF. The CDR3 region has the DNA TGTGCCAGCCCGCTAGCTTCCGCAGCCGGCACAGATACGCAGTATTTT.